What follows are 26 T cell receptor beta chains derived from one specimen sequenced in a study of graft-versus-host responses after intestinal transplantation (dated by TCRdb to 2020 to 2022). Library preparation employed the immunoSEQ multiplex PCR assay. Held by TCRdb, this immuneACCESS table contains in-frame sequences only and omits some clones. Under half of the omission traces to an unresolved V gene where checked; the cause of the rest is unknown. The sample table shows more than 100,000 clones, and roughly 93% are seen once. Roughly 1.2% of the sample is taken by the ten largest. Antigen specificity for these receptors is unknown. The time point label of this sample denotes: cells obtained before transplantation from donor or recipient. Sequenced material: unstimulated CD8+ T cells sorted from spleen or lymph node cells, taken before intestinal transplant. The receptors here all came from a human donor who received an intestinal transplant.

The gene calls are TRBV7-9 and TRBJ2-2; the D is unclear. The germline gives CDR1 SEHNR, CDR2 FQNEAQ (reference sequence). The CDR3 loop spans 14 amino acids. The V end lost 5 bases, the J end lost 5 bases, and 12 bases lay between the germline ends. The CDR3 sequence: CASSPYSRTGELFF. The CDR3 coding sequence is TGTGCCAGCAGCCCCTATAGTAGGACCGGGGAGCTGTTTTTT.

The rearrangement joins TRBV11-3 to TRBJ2-7, with TRBD1 matching 8 bases. V lost 5 bases and J lost 5; bases outside the gene matches: 14. Germline V gene sequence: CDR1 SGHNT, CDR2 YENEEA. This CDR3 spans 16 amino acids. In DNA, the CDR3 is TGTGCCAGCAGCCCAAGCCGGGACAGGCCTTCGAACGAGCAGTACTTC. This codes for CASSPSRDRPSNEQYF.

The gene calls are TRBV5-1 and TRBJ1-2, with 9 bases that match TRBD1. CDR1 and CDR2 from the germline V gene are SGHRS and YFSETQ. J was trimmed by 4 bases and V by 4 bases; bases with no gene match: 5. The CDR3 totals 14 residues. The CDR3 loop reads CASSEGQGLYGYTF. CDR3 DNA sequence: TGCGCCAGCAGCGAAGGACAGGGGCTCTATGGCTACACCTTC.

The V gene is TRBV13, the J gene TRBJ2-1; D gene uncertain. From germline, CDR1 is PRHDT and CDR2 FYEKMQ (reference sequence). This CDR3 is built from 11 residues. Trimming took off 2 bases at V and 6 bases at J, with 2 bases between the two ends. The DNA of the CDR3 is TGTGCCAGCAGCTTAACCAATGAGCAGTTCTTC. This codes for CASSLTNEQFF.

This clone occurred a few times. The gene calls are TRBV19 and TRBJ1-2; TRBD1 matches at 7 bases. The CDR3 runs to 12 residues. J lost 2 bases, V lost 8 bases, and 2 bases had no gene match. The germline CDR1 and CDR2 sequences are LNHDA and SQIVND (reference sequence). CDR3: CASQTGNYGYTF. CDR3 nucleotides: TGTGCCAGTCAGACAGGGAACTATGGCTACACCTTC.

The V and J genes are TRBV7-8 and TRBJ2-7; 7 bases are a match to TRBD1. This CDR3 is 16 amino acids long. CDR1 SGHVS and CDR2 FQNEAQ come from the germline V gene. With V trimmed by 7 bases and J by 2 bases, 14 bases remained unmatched. The CDR3: CASTVQGKAAPYEQYF. The CDR3 DNA is TGTGCCAGCACCGTACAGGGGAAGGCGGCCCCCTACGAGCAGTACTTC.

The chain combines TRBV27 with TRBJ1-1; D unclear. V shed 7 bases and J shed 5 bases, with 20 bases lying between them. The CDR3 is 15 amino acids. Germline CDR1 MNHEY, CDR2 SMNVEV (reference sequence). The CDR3 protein is CASMVTWSRGTEAFF. The CDR3 bases are TGTGCCAGCATGGTTACGTGGAGCAGAGGGACTGAAGCTTTCTTT.

This chain joins TRBV5-1 and TRBJ1-1, with D perhaps TRBD1 (6 bases). V dropped 1 base and J dropped 6 bases, with 16 bases sitting between them. The CDR3 covers 15 residues. Germline CDR1 reads SGHRS; CDR2 reads YFSETQ. The DNA of the CDR3 is TGCGCCAGCAGCTTGATAGAACAGGGAAGCCCTGAAGCTTTCTTT. It specifies CASSLIEQGSPEAFF.

V usage is TRBV27 and J usage is TRBJ2-1; 9 nucleotides match TRBD2. J gave up 4 bases and V 3 bases, and 4 bases lay outside the gene matches. Germline assignment: CDR1 MNHEY and CDR2 SMNVEV (reference sequence). The CDR3 consists of 15 residues. CDR3 in DNA: TGTGCCAGCAGTTTTTTTCTAGCGGGGTACAATGAGCAGTTCTTC. Its translation: CASSFFLAGYNEQFF.

This clone appeared a single time. V usage is TRBV15 and J usage is TRBJ2-2, with unresolved D. Germline assignment: CDR1 LNHNV and CDR2 YYDKDF (reference sequence). The V end was cut by 8 bases, the J end by 7 bases, with 11 bases between. The CDR3 has 12 residues. In DNA form, the CDR3 reads TGTGCCACCTTGGACGGCGACGGGGAGCTGTTTTTT. It specifies CATLDGDGELFF.

The chain uses TRBV29-1 and TRBJ2-7; the D is unclear. Trimming stripped 1 base from V and 5 bases from J, with 6 bases between. This CDR3 is 11 amino acids long. Germline loops: CDR1 SQVTM, CDR2 ANQGSEA. The CDR3 sequence: CSVEGLHEQYF. DNA of the CDR3: TGCAGCGTTGAAGGGTTGCACGAGCAGTACTTC.

The rearrangement links TRBV6-6 to TRBJ2-7; no clear D. The CDR3 runs to 13 residues. Trimming pared 4 bases from V and 1 base from J, leaving 8 bases between. CDR1 is MNHNY and CDR2 is SVGAGI in the germline V gene (reference sequence). DNA of the CDR3: TGTGCCAGCAGTTTAGGGTTATCCTACGAGCAGTACTTC. This gives the protein CASSLGLSYEQYF.

This chain links TRBV29-1 with TRBJ2-3; no firm D call. The germline V gene encodes CDR1 SQVTM and CDR2 ANQGSEA. The length of the CDR3 is 12 residues. Trimming removed 8 bases from V and 2 bases from J, with 11 bases in between. The CDR3 sequence is CSHPDATDTQYF. The CDR3 bases are TGCAGCCACCCCGACGCCACAGATACGCAGTATTTT.

The chain links TRBV5-1 to TRBJ2-7, with a possible D match to TRBD2 (5 bases). Trimming took 0 bases from V and 7 from J, leaving 5 bases between them. This CDR3 region has 11 residues. In germline, CDR1 is SGHRS, CDR2 YFSETQ. The CDR3 region is CASSLAGEQYF. The CDR3 nucleotides are TGCGCCAGCAGCTTGGCGGGAGAGCAGTACTTC.

This chain uses TRBV5-1 with TRBJ2-1; 11 bases align to TRBD2. This CDR3 comprises 16 residues. CDR1 is SGHRS and CDR2 is YFSETQ in the germline V gene. After removal of 4 bases from V and 4 bases from J, the junction contained 7 bases not matched to a gene. CDR3 in DNA: TGCGCCAGCAGCCTTAAACTAGCGGGGGCTTACAATGAGCAGTTCTTC. It specifies CASSLKLAGAYNEQFF.

V gene TRBV7-9 combines with J gene TRBJ2-7, with D perhaps assigned TRBD1 or TRBD2 (5 bases each). This CDR3 region has 13 residues. Trimming pared 5 bases from V and 2 bases from J, leaving 10 bases between. CDR1 and CDR2 (germline): SEHNR, FQNEAQ (reference sequence). Here the CDR3 DNA reads TGTGCCAGCAGCCCCCGGGACGCCTACGAGCAGTACTTC. This codes for CASSPRDAYEQYF.

CDR3: CASSQGFGANVLTF. For the CDR3, the DNA is TGTGCCAGCAGCCAAGGGTTTGGGGCCAACGTCCTGACTTTC. The chain employs TRBV14 and TRBJ2-6, with D unresolved. From germline, CDR1 is SGHDN and CDR2 FVKESK. V was trimmed by 1 base and J by 3 bases, leaving 4 bases between them. This CDR3 has 14 residues.

CDR3 nucleotide sequence: TGTGCCAGCAGACGGTCAGGCTTCCGGGCCAACGTCCTGACTTTC. It specifies CASRRSGFRANVLTF. The chain couples TRBV27 to TRBJ2-6; D ambiguous. The CDR3 spans 15 residues. Trimming left V 6 bases short and J 5 bases short, with 14 bases between. Per the germline V gene, CDR1 is MNHEY and CDR2 is SMNVEV (reference sequence).

This clone came up a few times. The J gene is TRBJ1-1, the V gene TRBV7-8; D is possibly TRBD1 (6 bases). Germline CDR1 and CDR2: SGHVS and FQNEAQ. The V end was cut by 3 bases, the J end by 1 base, with 9 bases between. The length of the CDR3 is 14 residues. The DNA for the CDR3 is TGTGCCAGCAGCTTGGGCAGGGGGAACACTGAAGCTTTCTTT. Protein: CASSLGRGNTEAFF.

The chain is built from TRBV14 and TRBJ2-5; TRBD2 might be the D (6 bases). The CDR3 extends over 15 amino acids. The germline V gene has CDR1 SGHDN and CDR2 FVKESK. Trimming pared 0 bases from V and 4 bases from J, leaving 12 bases between. CDR3 in DNA: TGTGCCAGCAGCCAAGATAGGACTATTCGAGAGACCCAGTACTTC. Its translation: CASSQDRTIRETQYF.

The CDR3 DNA is TGCGCCAGCAGTGAGTCCCGGCTGACCGGGGAGCTGTTTTTT. The encoded protein is CASSESRLTGELFF. The rearrangement joins TRBV10-1 to TRBJ2-2; D not resolved. Germline CDR1 WNHNN, CDR2 SYGVQD (reference sequence). This CDR3 comprises 14 residues. Trimming stripped 0 bases from V and 5 bases from J, with 7 bases between.

CDR3 sequence: CASSVGAGGTNEQYF. CDR3 DNA: TGTGCCAGCAGCGTAGGTGCAGGGGGCACGAACGAGCAGTACTTC. This sequence joins TRBV9 and TRBJ2-7; 8 bases align to TRBD1. This CDR3 spans 15 amino acids. With 0 bases clipped from V and 5 bases from J, the junction kept 7 bases outside the gene matches. The germline gives CDR1 SGDLS, CDR2 YYNGEE.

The chain is built from TRBV2 and TRBJ2-1; 8 bases map to TRBD2. Trimming at V came to 8 bases and at J to 4 bases, leaving 7 bases not matched to a gene. The CDR3 runs 14 residues. Germline assignment: CDR1 SNHLY and CDR2 FYNNEI. This chain's CDR3 is CASQSGGGYNEQFF. The CDR3 DNA is TGTGCCAGCCAGAGCGGGGGTGGTTACAATGAGCAGTTCTTC. Looking up the rest from reference TRBV2 and TRBJ2-1 gives the full variable domain: EPEVTQTPSHQVTQMGQEVILRCVPISNHLYFYWYRQILGQKVEFLVSFYNNEISEKSEIFDDQFSVERPDGSNFTLKIRSTKLEDSAMYFCASQSGGGYNEQFFGPGTRLTVL.

The count of this clone is one. This rearrangement joins TRBV29-1 to TRBJ2-7, with 13 nucleotides matching TRBD2. The CDR3 spans 13 residues. Looked up from germline, CDR1 is SQVTM and CDR2 is ANQGSEA. Trimming cost V 4 bases and J 4 bases; bases outside gene matches: 1. The CDR3 loop is CSVGTSGGYEQYF. CDR3 in DNA: TGCAGCGTTGGGACTAGCGGGGGTTACGAGCAGTACTTC.

For the CDR3, the DNA is TGTGCCAGCAGTATGACTAGCGGGGGATCCGGCGAGCAGTACTTC. It is translated as CASSMTSGGSGEQYF. The V call is TRBV27, the J call TRBJ2-7, with 12 bases aligning to TRBD2. Germline CDR1 is MNHEY and CDR2 is SMNVEV (reference sequence). The CDR3 contains 15 residues. J was trimmed by 6 bases and V by 5 bases; bases with no gene match: 8.

This clone was detected only once. The chain couples TRBV7-9 to TRBJ2-3; unclear D gene. This CDR3 has 13 residues. Between the trimmed V and J ends, which lost 5 bases and 0 bases, there was a span of 6 bases. CDR1 is SEHNR, CDR2 FQNEAQ, per germline (reference sequence). CDR3: CASSRTSTDTQYF. DNA of the CDR3: TGTGCCAGCAGCCGGACGAGCACAGATACGCAGTATTTT.